This TCR beta chain was recorded in a study of blood T cell repertoires in COVID-19. TCRdb's copy holds only in-frame clones and misses some; the assay was immunoSEQ multiplex PCR. The sample holds 200,000 to 250,000 clones, around 82% seen once. V was clipped by 5 bases and J by 7 bases; unmatched bases: 3. Germline V CDR1 and CDR2: LNHDA, SQIVND (reference sequence). The CDR3 runs to 14 residues. There are a few counts of this clone. The specimen sequenced was peripheral blood. This sequence joins TRBV19 and TRBJ1-6; 9 positions agree with TRBD1. The sequence was collected from a man aged 50-59 years with active or convalescent COVID-19. The CDR3 DNA reads as TGTGCCAGTAGTGCCGACAGGGGGAATTCACCCCTCCACTTT. Amino acid sequence: CASSADRGNSPLHF.